Shown below are 31 T cell receptor beta chains from a single sample sequenced in a study of T cell responses to AZD1222 COVID-19 vaccine. Assay used: immunoSEQ multiplex PCR; TCRdb lists only in-frame clones, some missing. This table has roughly 150,000 clones, approximately 90% appearing once. Sequences were derived from peripheral blood, sampled 28 days after the second AZD1222 dose. These receptors came from an adult who received the AZD1222 COVID-19 vaccine.

The V call is TRBV11-2, the J call TRBJ2-2; the D is unclear. CDR3 size: 17 residues. Germline CDR1 SGHAT, CDR2 FQNNGV. V shed 5 bases and J shed 0 bases, with 16 bases lying between them. The CDR3 DNA reads TGTGCCAGCAGCCCCCCGTGGGCCCTGACGAACACCGGGGAGCTGTTTTTT. This encodes CASSPPWALTNTGELFF.

This clone was picked up one time. Here the CDR3 reads CASRGTGAEAFF. The CDR3 DNA is TGTGCCAGCAGGGGGACAGGGGCTGAAGCTTTCTTT. The V call is TRBV12-3 or TRBV12-4, the J call TRBJ1-1, with 10 positions matching TRBD1. With V trimmed by 6 bases and J by 6 bases, 1 base remained unmatched. The CDR3 loop spans 12 amino acids.

The rearrangement uses TRBV4-3 and TRBJ2-7; D is unresolved. CDR3 length: 15 residues. Germline V gene sequence: CDR1 LGHNA, CDR2 YSLEER. With 4 bases removed from V and 2 bases from J, the gap between germline ends came to 15 bases. The CDR3 sequence is CASSPRPYTTYEQYF. The CDR3 bases are TGCGCCAGCAGCCCCCGCCCCTACACTACCTACGAGCAGTACTTC.

The chain couples TRBV14 to TRBJ2-2; tentatively, D is TRBD1 or TRBD2 (6 bases each). The CDR3 runs to 15 residues. Germline CDR1 SGHDN, CDR2 FVKESK. V gave up 4 bases and J gave up 1 base, with 10 bases separating them. CDR3 loop: CASSRGAGNTGELFF. In DNA, the CDR3 is TGTGCCAGCAGCCGGGGGGCAGGGAACACCGGGGAGCTGTTTTTT.

The chain's CDR3 is CASSDHRDRRNSPLHF. CDR3 nucleotides: TGTGCCAGCAGCGACCACCGGGACAGGAGGAATTCACCCCTCCACTTT. J is TRBJ1-6 and V is TRBV6-2 or TRBV6-3; 8 positions match TRBD1. The J segment lost 7 bases and the V segment lost 6 bases, leaving 11 bases of the junction unmatched. The CDR3 extends over 16 amino acids. CDR1 is MNHEY and CDR2 is SVGEGT in the germline V gene.

The chain links TRBV2 to TRBJ2-6; no firm D call. V shed 3 bases and J shed 4 bases, with 4 bases lying between them. The CDR3 extends over 13 amino acids. CDR1 and CDR2 (germline): SNHLY, FYNNEI. CDR3 residues: CASSDAGANVLTF. In DNA, the CDR3 is TGTGCCAGCAGTGACGCCGGGGCCAACGTCCTGACTTTC.

This chain uses TRBV6-5 with TRBJ2-2, with 8 bases matching TRBD2. Looked up from germline, CDR1 is MNHEY and CDR2 is SVGAGI. The CDR3 is 15 residues long. Trimming at V came to 0 bases and at J to 4 bases, leaving 1 base not matched to a gene. The CDR3 here is CASSYSAGGTGELFF. The CDR3 DNA is TGTGCCAGCAGTTACTCTGCGGGGGGCACCGGGGAGCTGTTTTTT.

The chain employs TRBV7-2 and TRBJ2-3; D gene unclear. The CDR3 is 14 residues long. Germline loops: CDR1 SGHTA, CDR2 FQGNSA. V was cut by 5 bases and J by 2 bases, with 11 bases left in between. The CDR3 coding sequence is TGTGCCAGCAGCCCGGGCCGAGCCACAGATACGCAGTATTTT. It translates to CASSPGRATDTQYF. Variable domain in full (rest from reference TRBV7-2 and TRBJ2-3): GAGVSQSPSNKVTEKGKDVELRCDPISGHTALYWYRQSLGQGLEFLIYFQGNSAPDKSGLPSDRFSAERTGGSVSTLTIQRTQQEDSAVYLCASSPGRATDTQYFGPGTRLTVL.

The rearrangement uses TRBV10-2 and TRBJ2-7, with D unclear. Trimming removed 2 bases from V and 3 bases from J, with 14 bases in between. Per the germline V gene, CDR1 is WSHSY and CDR2 is SAAADI. The CDR3 consists of 15 residues. DNA for the CDR3: TGCGCCAGCAGTGAGCCAGACCTCCTTCACTACGAGCAGTACTTC. Protein product: CASSEPDLLHYEQYF.

The V and J genes are TRBV3-1 (or the pseudogene TRBV3-2) and TRBJ2-3; D gene ambiguous. V dropped 4 bases and J dropped 2 bases, with 7 bases sitting between them. The CDR3 runs to 13 residues. Germline CDR1 LGHDT, CDR2 YNNKEL (reference sequence). CDR3 sequence: CASSLRYTDTQYF. The CDR3 bases are TGTGCCAGCAGCCTCAGATACACAGATACGCAGTATTTT.

The chain carries TRBV29-1 and TRBJ1-3, with D unresolved. The CDR3 sequence is 13 residues long. The germline V gene encodes CDR1 SQVTM and CDR2 ANQGSEA. Trimming removed 7 bases from V and 0 bases from J, with 10 bases in between. The chain's CDR3 is CSAIKSSGNTIYF. In DNA, the CDR3 is TGCAGCGCTATAAAGAGCTCTGGAAACACCATATATTTT.

This sequence joins TRBV10-3 and TRBJ2-5; 8 bases fit TRBD2. Germline-derived CDR1 and CDR2 are ENHRY and SYGVKD. The ends lost 7 bases at V and 3 bases at J; junction bases unmatched: 7. This CDR3 is built from 14 residues. CDR3 protein: CAIKPGGAKETQYF. Written as DNA, the CDR3 is TGTGCCATCAAGCCGGGGGGGGCGAAAGAGACCCAGTACTTC.

V gene TRBV25-1 combines with J gene TRBJ2-3; 7 positions match TRBD2. CDR3 length equals 16 residues. Germline V gives CDR1 MGHDK, CDR2 SYGVNS. V lost 2 bases to trimming and J lost 5 bases; unmatched junction nucleotides: 10. CDR3 region: CASSERASGLGDTQYF. CDR3 bases: TGTGCCAGCAGTGAACGGGCTAGCGGCTTGGGAGATACGCAGTATTTT.

CDR3 in DNA: TGTGCCAGCAGTTGGCTAGCGGGGGGGCTCTACGAGCAGTACTTC. This encodes CASSWLAGGLYEQYF. V gene TRBV6-5 combines with J gene TRBJ2-7, with TRBD2 matching over 12 bases. Trimming took 4 bases from V and 3 from J; bases not matched to a gene: 4. The CDR3 loop spans 15 amino acids. Germline CDR1 and CDR2: MNHEY and SVGAGI.

The chain recombines TRBV6-2 or TRBV6-3 with TRBJ1-5; D gene unclear. Deletions cut 5 bases from V and 5 bases from J, with 10 bases between. The CDR3 is made up of 13 amino acids. Germline loops: CDR1 MNHEY, CDR2 SVGEGT. CDR3 loop: CASSQSVDQPQHF. Written as DNA, the CDR3 is TGTGCCAGCAGTCAGTCGGTGGATCAGCCCCAGCATTTT.

The chain links TRBV10-3 to TRBJ1-3; 8 nucleotides match TRBD1. Trimming at V came to 9 bases and at J to 4 bases, leaving 11 bases not matched to a gene. The CDR3 contains 15 residues. CDR1 and CDR2 (germline): ENHRY, SYGVKD. The CDR3 bases are TGTGCCATTAAACCTCAGGGGGCCGAAGGAAACACCATATATTTT. Translating it yields CAIKPQGAEGNTIYF.

In its sample, this clone was seen a few times. The V call is TRBV6-5, the J call TRBJ1-2; no reliable D call. Trimming took 0 bases from V and 5 from J, leaving 10 bases between them. CDR3 length: 14 amino acids. Looked up from germline, CDR1 is MNHEY and CDR2 is SVGAGI. The CDR3 DNA reads TGTGCCAGCAGTTACTCGTCGCCCCCGTATGGCTACACCTTC. It yields the protein CASSYSSPPYGYTF.

The genes are TRBV10-3 and TRBJ2-5; D call uncertain. The V gene lost 3 bases and the J gene lost 5 bases, with 16 bases spanning the gap. This CDR3 region has 15 residues. Germline assignment: CDR1 ENHRY and CDR2 SYGVKD. CDR3 sequence reads: CAISDMTATGETQYF. The CDR3 coding sequence is TGTGCCATCAGTGATATGACTGCCACCGGGGAGACCCAGTACTTC.

This chain connects TRBV5-4 to TRBJ1-2; D may be TRBD1 (6 bases). Between the trimmed V and J ends, which lost 2 bases and 6 bases, there was a span of 8 bases. CDR3 length: 12 amino acids. Germline CDR1 reads SGHNT; CDR2 reads YYREEE (reference sequence). The CDR3 region has the DNA TGTGCCAGCAGCTTAGACAGGAATGGCTACACCTTC. Translated: CASSLDRNGYTF.

The J gene is TRBJ2-1, the V gene TRBV5-1; 12 bases are shared with TRBD2. The length of the CDR3 is 16 residues. Germline V lookup: CDR1 SGHRS, CDR2 YFSETQ. Germline trimming cut 0 bases from V and 6 bases from J; bases unmatched to any gene: 4. The CDR3 loop reads CASSLVGLAGSNEQFF. The CDR3 DNA follows: TGCGCCAGCAGCTTGGTAGGACTAGCGGGAAGCAATGAGCAGTTCTTC.

This clone was found once. This chain links TRBV3-1 (or the pseudogene TRBV3-2) with TRBJ2-3, with TRBD1 matching over 7 bases. With 4 bases clipped from V and 1 base from J, the junction kept 2 bases outside the gene matches. The CDR3 runs to 14 residues. In germline, CDR1 is LGHDT, CDR2 YNNKEL (reference sequence). The CDR3 here is CASSRDRRTDTQYF. CDR3 DNA sequence: TGTGCCAGCAGCCGGGACAGACGCACAGATACGCAGTATTTT.

The chain carries TRBV3-1 (or the pseudogene TRBV3-2) and TRBJ1-2; D is ambiguous. In germline, CDR1 is LGHDT, CDR2 YNNKEL (reference sequence). Deletions cut 0 bases from V and 8 bases from J, with 4 bases between. The CDR3 has 11 residues. In DNA form, the CDR3 reads TGTGCCAGCAGCCAAGATGGCGGCTACACCTTC. This encodes CASSQDGGYTF.

V and J are TRBV7-9 and TRBJ2-2; D is undetermined. Trimming left V 4 bases short and J 4 bases short, with 10 bases between. CDR3 size: 14 residues. In germline, CDR1 is SEHNR, CDR2 FQNEAQ (reference sequence). The CDR3 DNA sequence: TGTGCCAGCAGCTCCGTCTGGTCCACCGGGGAGCTGTTTTTT. Amino acids: CASSSVWSTGELFF.

This chain uses TRBV6-5 with TRBJ1-1; possibly TRBD1 for D (6 bases). Germline-derived CDR1 and CDR2 are MNHEY and SVGAGI. The V end lost 8 bases, the J end lost 1 base, and 17 bases lay between the germline ends. This CDR3 has 15 amino acids. In DNA form, the CDR3 reads TGTGCCAGCGCACCTTCGGGACACCCGAACACTGAAGCTTTCTTT. Its translation: CASAPSGHPNTEAFF.

The chain recombines TRBV12-3 or TRBV12-4 with TRBJ1-2; maybe TRBD1 (5 bases). This CDR3 region has 13 residues. V was shortened by 3 bases and J by 3 bases, with 8 bases between the two germline ends. CDR3 amino acids: CASSFQGYYGYTF. The CDR3 coding sequence is TGTGCCAGCAGTTTCCAGGGATACTATGGCTACACCTTC.

DNA for the CDR3: TGTGCCACCAGCAGAGATACTCCCAAAGGTGAGAACACTGAAGCTTTCTTT. Its protein is CATSRDTPKGENTEAFF. This chain connects TRBV15 to TRBJ1-1; D remains ambiguous. There are 17 residues in the CDR3. Germline values: CDR1 LNHNV, CDR2 YYDKDF (reference sequence). V was clipped by 0 bases and J by 1 base, with 15 bases between them.

V gene TRBV10-3 combines with J gene TRBJ2-2, with D tentatively TRBD2 (5 bases). Trimming cost V 0 bases and J 4 bases, with 15 bases left between them. Germline loops: CDR1 ENHRY, CDR2 SYGVKD. The CDR3 is 17 residues long. The CDR3 region is CAISESRGNEGTGELFF. The CDR3 DNA reads TGTGCCATCAGTGAGTCTCGAGGGAATGAGGGCACCGGGGAGCTGTTTTTT.

The V gene is TRBV21-1, the J gene TRBJ1-6; TRBD1 is taken as the D call from the table, unchecked against the DNA. TRBV21-1 is a recognized pseudogene. The CDR3 covers 15 residues. The CDR3 sequence is CASSPPMGGQQPLHF. Written as DNA, the CDR3 is TGTGCCAGCAGCCCTCCGATGGGGGGACAGCAACCCCTCCACTTT.

This chain connects TRBV2 to TRBJ2-7, with D tentatively TRBD2 (5 bases). The length of the CDR3 is 12 residues. Germline CDR1 and CDR2: SNHLY and FYNNEI. V dropped 6 bases and J dropped 2 bases, with 8 bases sitting between them. The DNA for the CDR3 is TGTGCCAGCAGACCCGGGGCCTACGAGCAGTACTTC. Translated: CASRPGAYEQYF.

V is TRBV18 and J is TRBJ2-2; the D is unclear. CDR3 length: 14 amino acids. Trimming took 3 bases from V and 0 from J, leaving 5 bases between them. CDR1 is KGHSH and CDR2 is LQKENI in the germline V gene. Here the CDR3 DNA reads TGTGCCAGCTCACCCCAACCGAACACCGGGGAGCTGTTTTTT. Amino acid sequence: CASSPQPNTGELFF.

This clone was found a few times. The CDR3 DNA reads TGTGCCAGTAGCGGAAGGAAAGGGAGCAATCAGCCCCAGCATTTT. It codes for CASSGRKGSNQPQHF. The genes are TRBV19 and TRBJ1-5; D not certain. This CDR3 has 15 amino acids. V was clipped by 6 bases and J by 1 base, with 13 bases between them. Germline CDR1 and CDR2: LNHDA and SQIVND (reference sequence).